These 15 T cell receptor beta chains originate from one sample sequenced in a study of cytomegalovirus exposure and HLA in healthy donors. TCRdb's table, derived via immunoSEQ multiplex PCR, lists solely in-frame clones and lacks some. The sample lists about 150,000 clones, about 86% occurring once. The specimen sequenced was PBMCs. Every receptor here comes from a human donor in good health.

The count of this clone is one. The rearrangement joins TRBV30 to TRBJ2-1; D is possibly TRBD2 (5 bases). V lost 2 bases and J lost 2, with 7 bases in between. CDR3 length: 13 residues. In germline, CDR1 is GTSNPN, CDR2 SVGIG (reference sequence). The CDR3 loop reads CAWSPGTYNEQFF. As DNA, the CDR3 is TGTGCCTGGAGTCCCGGGACCTACAATGAGCAGTTCTTC. Supplemented by reference TRBV30 and TRBJ2-1, the full variable domain reads SQTIHQWPATLVQPVGSPLSLECTVEGTSNPNLYWYRQAAGRGLQLLFYSVGIGQISSEVPQNLSASRPQDRQFILSSKKLLLSDSGFYLCAWSPGTYNEQFFGPGTRLTVL.

This clone was recorded once. The chain employs TRBV7-8 and TRBJ2-3; no clear D gene. Trimming took 2 bases from V and 3 from J, leaving 15 bases between them. The length of the CDR3 is 16 residues. Per the germline V gene, CDR1 is SGHVS and CDR2 is FQNEAQ. This CDR3 is CASSLISSSGTDTQYF. The CDR3 DNA follows: TGTGCCAGCAGCTTAATTTCTAGTTCGGGTACAGATACGCAGTATTTT.

This clone was detected once. The chain has TRBV7-2 and TRBJ2-3; D is undetermined. This CDR3 has 16 amino acids. The germline V gene encodes CDR1 SGHTA and CDR2 FQGNSA. The V and J ends lost 2 bases and 3 bases respectively, with 15 bases between them. The CDR3 coding sequence is TGTGCCAGCAGCTTACGCTCCCTAGTACTGACAGATACGCAGTATTTT. This translates into CASSLRSLVLTDTQYF.

The chain couples TRBV6-6 to TRBJ2-1; TRBD1 aligns across 10 bases. The V gene end was trimmed by 4 bases and the J gene end by 4 bases; junction bases not matched to a gene: 7. The CDR3 has 16 amino acids. Germline V gene sequence: CDR1 MNHNY, CDR2 SVGAGI (reference sequence). The CDR3 sequence: CASSSRDRGAYNEQFF. CDR3 sequence (DNA): TGTGCCAGCAGTTCCCGGGACAGGGGCGCATACAATGAGCAGTTCTTC.

This clone was seen a single time. The chain has TRBV9 and TRBJ1-2; the match to TRBD1 covers 9 bases. V dropped 0 bases and J dropped 7; count of bases not matched to a gene: 10. The CDR3 loop spans 16 amino acids. Per the germline V gene, CDR1 is SGDLS and CDR2 is YYNGEE. In DNA form, the CDR3 reads TGTGCCAGCAGCGTAGCTGGGACAGGGTTACTCCCTGGCTACACCTTC. Translation: CASSVAGTGLLPGYTF.

V usage is TRBV2 and J usage is TRBJ1-1; maybe TRBD1 (6 bases). Germline V gene data show CDR1 as SNHLY and CDR2 as FYNNEI. This CDR3 comprises 14 residues. Trimming took 7 bases from V and 1 from J, leaving 13 bases between them. The CDR3 sequence is CASKGGGPNTEAFF. The CDR3 DNA sequence: TGTGCCAGCAAGGGGGGGGGCCCGAACACTGAAGCTTTCTTT.

The rearrangement links TRBV29-1 to TRBJ1-3; D perhaps matches TRBD1 (6 bases). The CDR3 totals 14 residues. The ends were cut back, 3 bases at V and 7 bases at J, with 16 bases in the middle. Germline CDR1 SQVTM, CDR2 ANQGSEA. For the CDR3, the DNA is TGCAGCGTTGATTCCGGACAGTCTGATAACACCATATATTTT. As protein: CSVDSGQSDNTIYF.

V and J are TRBV7-6 and TRBJ1-5; the D gene is possibly TRBD1 (5 bases). Trimming stripped 8 bases from V and 4 bases from J, with 12 bases between. This CDR3 contains 13 residues. Germline V gene sequence: CDR1 SGHVS, CDR2 FNYEAQ. This chain's CDR3 is CASGRGKNQPQHF. CDR3 nucleotides: TGTGCCAGCGGCCGGGGGAAGAATCAGCCCCAGCATTTT.

The CDR3: CASSVGFQPQHF. The CDR3 DNA is TGCGCCAGCAGTGTCGGGTTTCAGCCCCAGCATTTT. V gene TRBV10-2 combines with J gene TRBJ1-5; no clear D. The V and J ends lost 4 bases and 6 bases respectively, with 7 bases between them. Germline loops: CDR1 WSHSY, CDR2 SAAADI. The CDR3 extends over 12 amino acids.

The chain carries TRBV15 and TRBJ1-5, with D unclear. The CDR3 sequence is 15 residues long. The germline V gene has CDR1 LNHNV and CDR2 YYDKDF (reference sequence). The V end lost 0 bases, the J end lost 3 bases, and 9 bases lay between the germline ends. CDR3 loop: CATSREYSYNQPQHF. DNA of the CDR3: TGTGCCACCAGCAGAGAATACAGTTACAATCAGCCCCAGCATTTT.

This clone was seen only once. The chain recombines TRBV7-3 with TRBJ1-1; no definite D call. V was clipped by 6 bases and J by 3 bases, with 17 bases between them. Germline CDR1 SGHTA, CDR2 FQGTGA. The CDR3 loop spans 15 amino acids. This CDR3 is CASSLFTARDTEAFF. CDR3 nucleotide sequence: TGTGCCAGCAGTTTATTTACAGCTCGAGACACTGAAGCTTTCTTT.

Comments on this clone: Other DNA sequences in the same sample also yield this CDR3. J is TRBJ2-3 and V is TRBV27, with D perhaps matching TRBD2 (5 bases). This CDR3 has 14 amino acids. V lost 2 bases and J 1 base, leaving 7 bases between the germline ends. Germline V CDR1 and CDR2: MNHEY, SMNVEV (reference sequence). DNA for the CDR3: TGTGCCAGCAGTTTAGGACTTGGCACAGATACGCAGTATTTT. Translating gives CASSLGLGTDTQYF.

This clone has just one count. The rearrangement links TRBV27 to TRBJ2-1, with 7 bases aligning to TRBD2. The CDR3 length is 15 residues. The V gene end was trimmed by 3 bases and the J gene end by 4 bases; junction bases not matched to a gene: 6. Germline loops: CDR1 MNHEY, CDR2 SMNVEV (reference sequence). The CDR3 loop reads CASSFSASGYNEQFF. DNA for the CDR3: TGTGCCAGCAGTTTCTCCGCTAGCGGTTACAATGAGCAGTTCTTC.

V and J are TRBV2 and TRBJ2-2; TRBD1 matches at 7 bases. The length of the CDR3 is 16 residues. V trimming: 6 bases; J trimming: 2 bases; junction bases outside the gene matches: 9. Germline V gene data show CDR1 as SNHLY and CDR2 as FYNNEI. The CDR3 DNA reads as TGTGCCAGCAGCCCGACAGGGCTAGATAACACCGGGGAGCTGTTTTTT. Its protein product is CASSPTGLDNTGELFF.

The chain couples TRBV7-9 to TRBJ1-2; D perhaps matches TRBD1 (5 bases). Looked up from germline, CDR1 is SEHNR and CDR2 is FQNEAQ (reference sequence). V dropped 3 bases and J dropped 2 bases, with 10 bases sitting between them. This CDR3 contains 14 residues. CDR3 protein: CASSFGGANYGYTF. Written as DNA, the CDR3 is TGTGCCAGCAGCTTCGGGGGAGCAAACTATGGCTACACCTTC.